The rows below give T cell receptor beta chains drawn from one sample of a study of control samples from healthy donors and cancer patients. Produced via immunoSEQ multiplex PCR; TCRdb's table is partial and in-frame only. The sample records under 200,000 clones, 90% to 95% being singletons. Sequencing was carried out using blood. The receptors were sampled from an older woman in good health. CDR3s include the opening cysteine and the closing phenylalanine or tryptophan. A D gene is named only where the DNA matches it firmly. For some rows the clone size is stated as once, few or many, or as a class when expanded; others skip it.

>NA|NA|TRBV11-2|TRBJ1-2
TGTGCCAGCAGCTCCCCTCGGGCTTATCCTAACTATGGCTACACCTTC
CASSSPRAYPNYGYTF
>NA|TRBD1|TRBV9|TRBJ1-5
TGTGCCAGCAGCTCCGGACAGGGGAGCATCAGCCCCCAGCATTTT
CASSSGQGSISPQHF
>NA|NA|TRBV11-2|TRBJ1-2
TGTGCCAGCAGGCTAACCGCGCACTCCGGCGGTTCTGGCTACACCTTC
CASRLTAHSGGSGYTF
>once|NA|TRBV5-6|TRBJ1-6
TGTGCCAGCAGCTCCGCGGGCCCCGGTGGAAATTCACCCCTCCACTTT
CASSSAGPGGNSPLHF
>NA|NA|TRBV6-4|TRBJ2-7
TGTGCCAGCAGTGACGTTCAGTTGATCTCCTACGAGCAGTACTTC
CASSDVQLISYEQYF
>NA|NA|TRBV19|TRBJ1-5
TGTGCCAGTAGTATAGAGGAGGGCAATCAGCCCCAGCATTTT
CASSIEEGNQPQHF
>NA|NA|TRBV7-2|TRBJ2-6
TGTGCCAGCAGCTTAGGTTCACGAGTCTCTGGGGCCAACGTCCTGACTTTC
CASSLGSRVSGANVLTF
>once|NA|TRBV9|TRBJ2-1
TGTGCCAGCAGCTCCCCCTACAATGAGCAGTTCTTC
CASSSPYNEQFF
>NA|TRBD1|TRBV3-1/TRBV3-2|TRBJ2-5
TGTGCCAGCAGCCAAGAGGGAGCCGGACAGGGTCGAACGACCCAGTACTTC
CASSQEGAGQGRTTQYF
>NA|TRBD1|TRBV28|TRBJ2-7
TGTGCCAGCAGTTCAGGGGGCGAAGGTTCCTACGAGCAGTACTTC
CASSSGGEGSYEQYF
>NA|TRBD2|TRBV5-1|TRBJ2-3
TGCGCCAGCAGCACCCAGACTAGCGGGGGCTACACAGATACGCAGTATTTT
CASSTQTSGGYTDTQYF
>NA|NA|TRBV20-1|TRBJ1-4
TGCAGTGCTACTGATTCTGGTTGGCAGGCGGGTGAAAAACTGTTTTTT
CSATDSGWQAGEKLFF
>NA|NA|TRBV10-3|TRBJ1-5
TGTGCCATCAGTGGCGGGTTTGGGCTAAGCAATCAGCCCCAGCATTTT
CAISGGFGLSNQPQHF
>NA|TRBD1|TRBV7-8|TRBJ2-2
TGTGCCAGCAGCTTAGGAGGGACAGGGGAGAAGACCGGGGAGCTGTTTTTT
CASSLGGTGEKTGELFF
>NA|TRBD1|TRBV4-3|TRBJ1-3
TGCGCCAGCAGCCAAGCCCGGACAGGGGCCGGAAACACCATATATTTT
CASSQARTGAGNTIYF
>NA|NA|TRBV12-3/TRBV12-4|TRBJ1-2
TGTGCCAGCAGTCCCCGGGACACCTATGGCTACACCTTC
CASSPRDTYGYTF
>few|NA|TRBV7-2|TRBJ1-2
TGTGCCAGCAGCCCCCTATGGATCACCTTC
CASSPLWITF
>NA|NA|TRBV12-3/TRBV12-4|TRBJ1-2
TGTGCCAGCAGTTTATCGGAAGGGGGGAGCTACACCTTC
CASSLSEGGSYTF
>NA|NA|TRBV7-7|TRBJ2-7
TGTGCCAGCAGCTCAGACGACGGGTACGAGCAGTACTTC
CASSSDDGYEQYF
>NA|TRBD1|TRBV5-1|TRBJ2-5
TGCGCCAGCAGCACGGGACAGGGGGCCGGGGAGACCCAGTACTTC
CASSTGQGAGETQYF
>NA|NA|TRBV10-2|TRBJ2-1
TGCGCCACCTCTGATGACTCTATTGGGATGGATGAGCAGTTCTTC
CATSDDSIGMDEQFF
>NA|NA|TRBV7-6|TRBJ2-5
TGTGCCAGCAGCTTAGATGTGGAGACCCAGTACTTC
CASSLDVETQYF
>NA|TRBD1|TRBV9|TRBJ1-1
TGTGCCAGCAGCGCGACAGGGTCGGGGACTGAAGCTTTCTTT
CASSATGSGTEAFF
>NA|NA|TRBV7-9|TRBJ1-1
TGTGCCAGCAGCTTCCAGAACACTGAAGCTTTCTTT
CASSFQNTEAFF
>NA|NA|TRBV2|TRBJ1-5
TGTGCCAGCAGTGTAGATGTCCTTAGCAATCAGCCCCAGCATTTT
CASSVDVLSNQPQHF
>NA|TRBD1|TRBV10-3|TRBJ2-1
TGTGCCATCAGAGGACAGGGGCCCCCGAATGAGCAGTTCTTC
CAIRGQGPPNEQFF
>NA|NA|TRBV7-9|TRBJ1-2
TGTGCCAGCAGCTTAGATCGGCTGCGGACAGTCTATGGCTACACCTTC
CASSLDRLRTVYGYTF
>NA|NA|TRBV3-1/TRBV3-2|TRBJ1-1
TGTGCCAGCAGCCAAGCCGGCACTGAAGCTTTCTTT
CASSQAGTEAFF
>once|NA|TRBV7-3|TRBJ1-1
TGTGCCAGCAGCTTAGCGAGGAACACTGAAGCTTTCTTT
CASSLARNTEAFF
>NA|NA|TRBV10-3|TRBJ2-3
TGTGCCATCAGTGAGTCGACGGGGGCCCTTACACTCACAGATACGCAGTATTTT
CAISESTGALTLTDTQYF
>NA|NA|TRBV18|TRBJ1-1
TGTGCCAGCTCACCTCGGGGCCCCCAAGGCACTGAAGCTTTCTTT
CASSPRGPQGTEAFF
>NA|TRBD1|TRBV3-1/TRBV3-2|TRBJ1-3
TGTGCCAGCAGTCTACAGGGGGCTCTAAACACCATATATTTT
CASSLQGALNTIYF
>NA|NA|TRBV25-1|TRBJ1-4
TGTGCCAGCAGTGTTATCAGTGTCGCAACTAATGAAAAACTGTTTTTT
CASSVISVATNEKLFF
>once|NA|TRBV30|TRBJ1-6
TGTGCCTGGAGCCCCGACTGGCATTCACCCCTCCACTTT
CAWSPDWHSPLHF
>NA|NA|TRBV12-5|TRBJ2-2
TGTGCTAGTGGTTCTAGGGCTGGGGAGCTGTTTTTT
CASGSRAGELFF
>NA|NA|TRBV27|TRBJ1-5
TGTGCCAGCCGGGAGGTATCATGGTTTAGCAATCAGCCCCAGCATTTT
CASREVSWFSNQPQHF
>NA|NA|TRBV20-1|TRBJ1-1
TGCAGTGCTAGGTCAAACACTGAAGCTTTCTTT
CSARSNTEAFF
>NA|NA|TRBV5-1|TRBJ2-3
TGCGCCAGCCGCCCTGGCGGAGGCCGGGTAGATACGCAGTATTTT
CASRPGGGRVDTQYF
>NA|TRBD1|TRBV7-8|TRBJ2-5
TGTGCCAGCAGCGTAGACAGGGCTCAAGAGACCCAGTACTTC
CASSVDRAQETQYF
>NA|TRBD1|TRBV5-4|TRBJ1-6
TGTGCCAGCAGCTTGGGACAGGGGCGGAATTCACCCCTCCACTTT
CASSLGQGRNSPLHF
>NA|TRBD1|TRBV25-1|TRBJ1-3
TGTGCCAGCAGTGAATCTGGTCGGACAGGGGGCTTTGGAAACACCATATATTTT
CASSESGRTGGFGNTIYF
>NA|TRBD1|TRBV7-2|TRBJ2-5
TGTGCCAGCAGCGCCCAGCCGGGGACAGGGAAGGAGACCCAGTACTTC
CASSAQPGTGKETQYF
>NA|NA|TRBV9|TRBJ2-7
TGTGCCAGCAGCGTAAGTAGCGTCGGAAGATACGAGCAGTACTTC
CASSVSSVGRYEQYF
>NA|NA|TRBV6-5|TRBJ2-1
TGTGCCAGAGGGGGGCTCGGAGAGCAGTTCTTC
CARGGLGEQFF
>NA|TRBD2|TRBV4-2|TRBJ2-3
TGTGCCAGCAGCCAAGATAGCTACCAACTAGCGGGGGCCTCGGGAGATACGCAGTATTTT
CASSQDSYQLAGASGDTQYF
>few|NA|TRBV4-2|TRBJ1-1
TGTGCCAGCAGCCAACTAGGCAGAGGGACGGGAAACACTGAAGCTTTCTTT
CASSQLGRGTGNTEAFF
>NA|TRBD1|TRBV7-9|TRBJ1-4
TGTGCCAGCAGCCTTAGACAGGGGGCATATGAAAAACTGTTTTTT
CASSLRQGAYEKLFF
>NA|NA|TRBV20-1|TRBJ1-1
TGCAGTGCTAGTCGCGCTGGGGTGGATTCCACTGAAGCTTTCTTT
CSASRAGVDSTEAFF
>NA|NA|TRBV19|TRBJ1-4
TGTGCCAGTAGTATGGCGGGGGCCGGCCAGAGCTTTTATGAAAAACTGTTTTTT
CASSMAGAGQSFYEKLFF
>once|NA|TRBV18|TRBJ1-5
TGTGCCAGCTCACCACCGAGTCTCCGCGGAGATCAGCCCCAGCATTTT
CASSPPSLRGDQPQHF
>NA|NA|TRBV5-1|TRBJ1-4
TGCGCCAGCAGCTTGGAGGGTAATAATGAAAAACTGTTTTTT
CASSLEGNNEKLFF
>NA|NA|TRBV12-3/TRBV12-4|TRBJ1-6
TGTGCCATCTCGAGGGGGGTTTCACCCCTCCACTTT
CAISRGVSPLHF
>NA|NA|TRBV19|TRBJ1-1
TGTGCCAGTAGTATAGATCTAGAGGGGAGCTCCACTGAAGCTTTCTTT
CASSIDLEGSSTEAFF
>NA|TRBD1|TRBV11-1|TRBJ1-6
TGTGCCAGCAGCCTCGACAGGGGGCATTCACCCCTCCACTTT
CASSLDRGHSPLHF
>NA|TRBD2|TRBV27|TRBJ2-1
TGTGCCAGCACCCAAAGACTAGCGGGGGCCTCCTACAATGAGCAGTTCTTC
CASTQRLAGASYNEQFF